The 4 T cell receptor beta chains below come from one sample, sequenced in a study of blood T cell repertoires in COVID-19. Repertoires were generated with immunoSEQ multiplex PCR, while TCRdb's copy carries only in-frame clones and drops some. The data contain 400,000 to 450,000 clones, about nine tenths of them singletons. Sequenced sample: peripheral blood. These receptors originate from a woman aged 45 to 65 with COVID-19, enrolled during active disease.

The chain couples TRBV7-2 to TRBJ1-2; 8 bases align to TRBD1. Germline CDR1 is SGHTA and CDR2 is FQGNSA. This CDR3 region has 15 residues. Trimming removed 0 bases from V and 3 bases from J; junction bases left unmatched: 3. The CDR3 nucleotides are TGTGCCAGCAGCTTAGCGCAGGACAGGGACTATGGCTACACCTTC. It is translated as CASSLAQDRDYGYTF.

V is TRBV5-1 and J is TRBJ2-2; D possibly corresponds to TRBD1 (6 bases). Germline V lookup: CDR1 SGHRS, CDR2 YFSETQ. The length of the CDR3 is 15 residues. V shed 1 base and J shed 6 bases, with 13 bases lying between them. Here the CDR3 DNA reads TGCGCCAGCAGCTTGCCACGGACAGCCTCCGGGGAGCTGTTTTTT. Translating gives CASSLPRTASGELFF.

The chain joins TRBV9 to TRBJ2-2; TRBD1 is a possible D gene (5 bases). This CDR3 comprises 16 residues. V lost 0 bases and J lost 0, with 9 bases in between. Germline assignment: CDR1 SGDLS and CDR2 YYNGEE. CDR3 region: CASSVEIGANTGELFF. CDR3 nucleotide sequence: TGTGCCAGCAGCGTAGAAATAGGGGCGAACACCGGGGAGCTGTTTTTT. The whole variable domain, remainder taken from reference TRBV9 and TRBJ2-2, is DSGVTQTPKHLITATGQRVTLRCSPRSGDLSVYWYQQSLDQGLQFLIQYYNGEERAKGNILERFSAQQFPDLHSELNLSSLELGDSALYFCASSVEIGANTGELFFGEGSRLTVL.

The chain links TRBV6-2 or TRBV6-3 to TRBJ1-1; D is perhaps TRBD1 (5 bases). The germline V and J ends were trimmed by 0 bases and 8 bases, with 25 bases remaining between them. Germline V gene data show CDR1 as MNHEY and CDR2 as SVGEGT. The CDR3 covers 18 residues. The CDR3 reads CASSYSMREGLRRGEAFF. DNA of the CDR3: TGTGCCAGCAGTTACTCGATGCGGGAGGGACTACGCCGGGGGGAAGCTTTCTTT.